This T cell receptor (beta chain) was sequenced for a study of blood T cell repertoires in COVID-19. Study information: Samples came from the United States, Italy and Spain, spanning acute and convalescent COVID-19.

Across 20 to 25 US areas, participants ranged in age from about 18 to 100 years. A case of COVID-19 had been met by exposed participants within 2 weeks before study entry. Authors' data handling: Reference gene primer amplification gave nucleated cell count estimates. Libraries were prepared by immunoSEQ multiplex PCR; TCRdb keeps only in-frame clonotypes and omits some of them. The V and J calls and the clone size are those of that table, but D and trimming were determined from the DNA. The sample lists around 220,000 clones; around 89% were seen once. Sequenced sample: PBMCs or T cells enriched from blood (not recorded which). This TCR derives from a man aged 25-40 years who had been exposed to COVID-19.

The CDR3 loop is CASSWGEINTEAFF. The DNA for the CDR3 is TGTGCCAGCAGCTGGGGAGAAATCAACACTGAAGCTTTCTTT. This sequence joins TRBV11-2 and TRBJ1-1, with D unclear. Trimming shortened V by 4 bases and J by 2 bases, and 11 bases separated the two germline ends. CDR1 is SGHAT and CDR2 is FQNNGV in the germline V gene. The CDR3 is 14 amino acids.